A single sample gave rise to the 30 T cell receptor beta chains below, sequenced in a study of OX40 agonist ivuxolimab in advanced cancers. TCRdb's table, derived via immunoSEQ multiplex PCR, lists solely in-frame clones and lacks some. There are about 88,000 clones in the sample; roughly 88% occur only once, and roughly 3.8% lies in the top ten. The sequenced sample was CD4+ or CD8+ T cells sorted from blood, obtained in a trial of the OX40 agonist ivuxolimab. The source of these receptors is an adult with an advanced solid tumor such as melanoma, head and neck, liver or kidney cancer.

J is TRBJ2-1 and V is TRBV10-2; D gene unclear. The germline V and J ends were trimmed by 4 bases and 1 base, with 8 bases remaining between them. From germline, CDR1 is WSHSY and CDR2 SAAADI. This CDR3 is built from 14 residues. The CDR3 coding sequence is TGCGCCAGCAGTGCGGAATCTTCCTACAATGAGCAGTTCTTC. Encoded protein: CASSAESSYNEQFF.

The rearrangement links TRBV5-1 to TRBJ2-1, with D uncertain. The CDR3 has 11 residues. The V gene's germline CDR1 is SGHRS and CDR2 YFSETQ. V was cut by 6 bases and J by 7 bases, with 8 bases left in between. CDR3 sequence (DNA): TGCGCCAGCAAGCTAAGGAATGAGCAGTTCTTC. Amino acid sequence: CASKLRNEQFF.

For the CDR3, the DNA is TGTGCCTGGGGCCATCCGCCCCTCCACTTT. This sequence encodes CAWGHPPLHF. The chain links TRBV30 to TRBJ1-6; D call uncertain. V was cut by 5 bases and J by 13 bases, with 9 bases left in between. The V gene's germline CDR1 is GTSNPN and CDR2 SVGIG (reference sequence). This CDR3 has 10 residues.

The chain couples TRBV7-3 to TRBJ2-3; the D gene could be TRBD1 or TRBD2 (6 bases each). The germline gives CDR1 SGHTA, CDR2 FQGTGA. This CDR3 contains 15 residues. V dropped 2 bases and J dropped 4 bases, with 13 bases sitting between them. In nucleotides, the CDR3 is TGTGCCAGCAGCTTACTCGGGGGCCGCGCAGATACGCAGTATTTT. Translated, it gives CASSLLGGRADTQYF.

The rearrangement uses TRBV5-4 and TRBJ2-3; D perhaps matches TRBD2 (6 bases). The V end was cut by 0 bases, the J end by 0 bases, with 8 bases between. Germline CDR1 SGHNT, CDR2 YYREEE (reference sequence). This CDR3 has 15 amino acids. CDR3 region: CASSLDRGSTDTQYF. In DNA, the CDR3 is TGTGCCAGCAGCTTGGACCGGGGGAGCACAGATACGCAGTATTTT.

This chain links TRBV6-5 with TRBJ2-1; 9 positions match TRBD1. Germline loops: CDR1 MNHEY, CDR2 SVGAGI. V shed 5 bases and J 3 bases; nucleotides not matched to a gene: 5. The CDR3 is made up of 15 amino acids. CDR3 region: CASSRDRVRYNEQFF. CDR3 DNA sequence: TGTGCCAGCAGTAGGGACAGGGTACGCTACAATGAGCAGTTCTTC.

The genes are TRBV4-1 and TRBJ2-7, with D perhaps assigned TRBD1 or TRBD2 (5 bases each). Germline V gene lookup returns CDR1 MGHRA and CDR2 YSYEKL. V was trimmed by 3 bases and J by 4 bases, leaving 16 bases between them. The CDR3 extends over 15 amino acids. CDR3 DNA sequence: TGCGCCAGCAGCCACCCCGGTGGGGGAATTTACGAGCAGTACTTC. Protein: CASSHPGGGIYEQYF.

The genes are TRBV4-3 and TRBJ1-4; TRBD1 might be the D (5 bases). The length of the CDR3 is 17 residues. Trimming stripped 0 bases from V and 3 bases from J, with 14 bases between. Germline V gives CDR1 LGHNA, CDR2 YSLEER. CDR3 region: CASSQDWGQVANEKLFF. The CDR3 DNA reads as TGCGCCAGCAGCCAAGATTGGGGCCAGGTGGCTAATGAAAAACTGTTTTTT.

V is TRBV30 and J is TRBJ1-6, with 8 bases lining up with TRBD1. The CDR3 is 17 residues long. The J segment lost 3 bases and the V segment lost 4 bases, leaving 11 bases of the junction unmatched. The germline V gene has CDR1 GTSNPN and CDR2 SVGIG (reference sequence). The CDR3 here is CAWTGTGRFNYNSPLHF. The CDR3 DNA is TGTGCCTGGACCGGGACAGGACGATTCAACTATAATTCACCCCTCCACTTT. Full variable domain (rest looked up from reference TRBV30 and TRBJ1-6): SQTIHQWPATLVQPVGSPLSLECTVEGTSNPNLYWYRQAAGRGLQLLFYSVGIGQISSEVPQNLSASRPQDRQFILSSKKLLLSDSGFYLCAWTGTGRFNYNSPLHFGNGTRLTVT.

V usage is TRBV15 and J usage is TRBJ2-7; D unclear. Germline V gene data show CDR1 as LNHNV and CDR2 as YYDKDF (reference sequence). The CDR3 totals 16 residues. Trimming took off 0 bases at V and 0 bases at J, with 12 bases between the two ends. CDR3 sequence (DNA): TGTGCCACCAGCAGAGAGGTCGCCAGGAGCTCCTACGAGCAGTACTTC. As protein: CATSREVARSSYEQYF.

The chain is built from TRBV21-1 and TRBJ1-6. TRBV21-1 counts as a pseudogene. This CDR3 has 16 amino acids. CDR3 loop: CASSRPGAVMNSPLHF. DNA for the CDR3: TGTGCCAGCAGCAGACCGGGGGCGGTGATGAATTCACCCCTCCACTTT.

The chain joins TRBV19 to TRBJ2-2; TRBD2 matches 8 bases. V lost 1 base and J lost 5; bases outside the gene matches: 3. From germline, CDR1 is LNHDA and CDR2 SQIVND (reference sequence). This CDR3 has 15 residues. The DNA of the CDR3 is TGTGCCAGTAGTATAGTTAGCGGGACGACCGGGGAGCTGTTTTTT. The encoded protein is CASSIVSGTTGELFF.

The rearrangement links TRBV9 to TRBJ2-1; 9 bases are a match to TRBD2. V shed 0 bases and J 4 bases; nucleotides not matched to a gene: 17. The CDR3 runs 20 residues. The germline V gene has CDR1 SGDLS and CDR2 YYNGEE. The CDR3 DNA is TGTGCCAGCAGCGTAGATGTGGCCGGTAGCGGGAGTTTTCCGTACAATGAGCAGTTCTTC. This codes for CASSVDVAGSGSFPYNEQFF.

The genes are TRBV7-9 and TRBJ2-7; 9 nucleotides match TRBD2. V dropped 5 bases and J dropped 4; count of bases not matched to a gene: 6. The CDR3 loop spans 14 amino acids. Germline assignment: CDR1 SEHNR and CDR2 FQNEAQ (reference sequence). This CDR3 is CASSVTSGLYEQYF. The CDR3 DNA reads as TGTGCCAGCAGCGTAACTAGCGGGTTGTACGAGCAGTACTTC.

The gene calls are TRBV2 and TRBJ2-7, with D perhaps TRBD2 (6 bases). This CDR3 comprises 16 residues. Germline V gene lookup returns CDR1 SNHLY and CDR2 FYNNEI. The V end was cut by 11 bases, the J end by 4 bases, with 27 bases between. The CDR3 coding sequence is TGTGCCGGGGTAATTGGGGGGACCTTTGGTTTTTACGAGCAGTACTTC. Its protein product is CAGVIGGTFGFYEQYF.

This chain uses TRBV18 with TRBJ1-3; D not resolved. The CDR3 has 14 amino acids. Trimming took off 3 bases at V and 2 bases at J, with 8 bases between the two ends. Germline CDR1 KGHSH, CDR2 LQKENI. The CDR3 here is CASSPAGAGNTIYF. The DNA for the CDR3 is TGTGCCAGCTCACCCGCTGGCGCTGGAAACACCATATATTTT.

The gene calls are TRBV6-6 and TRBJ1-6; possible D gene TRBD1, 5 bases. CDR1 is MNHNY, CDR2 SVGAGI, per germline (reference sequence). Deletions cut 4 bases from V and 10 bases from J, with 17 bases between. The CDR3 length is 15 residues. CDR3 sequence (DNA): TGTGCCAGCAGTTCCCTGGGGGGAGGAAGGTCACCCCTCCACTTT. Its translation is CASSSLGGGRSPLHF.

The chain uses TRBV18 and TRBJ2-5; D gene ambiguous. The CDR3 runs to 13 residues. The germline CDR1 and CDR2 sequences are KGHSH and LQKENI. Deletions cut 3 bases from V and 5 bases from J, with 10 bases between. CDR3 protein: CASSPGIGETQYF. For the CDR3, the DNA is TGTGCCAGCTCACCGGGAATAGGCGAGACCCAGTACTTC.

This chain uses TRBV27 with TRBJ2-5; D not resolved. The CDR3 is 11 residues long. Trimming removed 10 bases from V and 5 bases from J, with 11 bases in between. Germline-derived CDR1 and CDR2 are MNHEY and SMNVEV (reference sequence). CDR3 region: CATTIGETQYF. In DNA form, the CDR3 reads TGTGCCACCACCATCGGGGAGACCCAGTACTTC.

The V gene is TRBV6-1, the J gene TRBJ2-3; 12 bases agree with TRBD2. V lost 1 base to trimming and J lost 4 bases; unmatched junction nucleotides: 3. The CDR3 totals 16 residues. CDR1 is MNHNS, CDR2 SASEGT, per germline. CDR3 nucleotides: TGTGCCAGCAGTGAAGGGACTAGCGGGAAGCCAGATACGCAGTATTTT. This encodes CASSEGTSGKPDTQYF.

This chain connects TRBV10-3 to TRBJ2-1, with TRBD2 identical over 11 bases. V dropped 8 bases and J dropped 4; count of bases not matched to a gene: 10. Germline CDR1 ENHRY, CDR2 SYGVKD. The CDR3 has 16 amino acids. CDR3: CAILGFGTSGYNEQFF. CDR3 DNA sequence: TGTGCCATCCTGGGCTTTGGGACTAGCGGTTACAATGAGCAGTTCTTC.

The chain couples TRBV11-3 to TRBJ1-2, with D possibly TRBD1 on 5 matching bases. Trimming pared 2 bases from V and 8 bases from J, leaving 15 bases between. Germline values: CDR1 SGHNT, CDR2 YENEEA. The CDR3 consists of 14 residues. CDR3 DNA sequence: TGTGCCAGCAGCTTATGGGAGGGGAGCTACGGCTACACCTTC. It yields the protein CASSLWEGSYGYTF.

The V gene is TRBV28, the J gene TRBJ2-7, with D perhaps matching TRBD1 (6 bases). The CDR3 spans 14 residues. The V end lost 1 base, the J end lost 1 base, and 8 bases lay between the germline ends. The germline V gene has CDR1 MDHEN and CDR2 SYDVKM. The CDR3 DNA sequence: TGTGCCAGCAGTTTATTCGGACAGTCCTACGAGCAGTACTTC. Translating it yields CASSLFGQSYEQYF.

This chain connects TRBV5-1 to TRBJ1-5; perhaps TRBD1 as D (6 bases). V lost 2 bases and J 5 bases, leaving 14 bases between the germline ends. Germline V lookup: CDR1 SGHRS, CDR2 YFSETQ. The CDR3 spans 15 residues. CDR3 in DNA: TGCGCCAGCAGCTTACTGGGGAGGGGGGATCAGCCCCAGCATTTT. It specifies CASSLLGRGDQPQHF.

The chain employs TRBV11-2 and TRBJ2-7, with D uncertain. Germline V gene sequence: CDR1 SGHAT, CDR2 FQNNGV. The CDR3 is made up of 12 amino acids. V lost 3 bases, J lost 3 bases, and 6 bases lay in between. CDR3 amino acids: CASSLNYYEQYF. The DNA for the CDR3 is TGTGCCAGCAGCTTGAACTACTACGAGCAGTACTTC.

The chain combines TRBV5-8 with TRBJ1-4, with 8 positions matching TRBD1. The V gene end was trimmed by 2 bases and the J gene end by 15 bases; junction bases not matched to a gene: 15. Germline CDR1 reads SGHTS; CDR2 reads YDEGEE. The CDR3 has 15 amino acids. The CDR3 spells CASSLAIGQGQSVFF. The CDR3 coding sequence is TGTGCCAGCAGCTTAGCGATAGGACAGGGACAATCGGTGTTTTTT.

V usage is TRBV27 and J usage is TRBJ2-5, with TRBD2 as a possible D gene (6 bases). The end of the DNA is better explained by TRBJ2-7, so the J call may be wrong. Germline V gives CDR1 MNHEY, CDR2 SMNVEV (reference sequence). CDR3 length: 14 residues. CDR3 sequence: CASSPSLDYYEQYF. CDR3 nucleotides: TGTGCCAGCAGTCCCTCCCTGGACTACTACGAGCAGTACTTC.

The rearrangement uses TRBV7-9 and TRBJ2-1, with D hard to call. Germline V lookup: CDR1 SEHNR, CDR2 FQNEAQ (reference sequence). The CDR3 runs 12 residues. V was cut by 2 bases and J by 8 bases, with 7 bases left in between. The CDR3 protein is CASSLREDEQFF. The CDR3, as DNA: TGTGCCAGCAGCTTAAGGGAAGATGAGCAGTTCTTC. Drawing the rest from reference TRBV7-9 and TRBJ2-1, the complete variable domain is DTGVSQNPRHKITKRGQNVTFRCDPISEHNRLYWYRQTLGQGPEFLTYFQNEAQLEKSRLLSDRFSAERPKGSFSTLEIQRTEQGDSAMYLCASSLREDEQFFGPGTRLTVL.

The sample holds a few counts of this clone. The chain joins TRBV5-6 to TRBJ1-5; the D is unclear. Germline CDR1 is SGHDT and CDR2 is YYEEEE. The CDR3 loop spans 13 amino acids. Trimming took off 3 bases at V and 7 bases at J, with 11 bases between the two ends. This CDR3 is CASSYGSQQPQHF. In DNA, the CDR3 is TGTGCCAGCAGCTACGGATCCCAACAGCCCCAGCATTTT.

The chain joins TRBV18 to TRBJ1-1; no clear D. The germline V gene encodes CDR1 KGHSH and CDR2 LQKENI. V lost 3 bases and J 3 bases, leaving 11 bases between the germline ends. CDR3 size: 14 residues. DNA of the CDR3: TGTGCCAGCTCACCCCTGGCGGGAGACACTGAAGCTTTCTTT. Translated: CASSPLAGDTEAFF.